This note documents a single T cell receptor (beta chain) sequence. Its matching antigen is unknown. This sample is part of a study of CD8 T cells in ankylosing spondylitis. Broader study findings: Some motif variants were previously reported in reactive arthritis synovial fluid and blood. A motif in TCR beta, a set of under ten highly homologous variants, appeared characteristic of ankylosing spondylitis blood. Enrichment of disease-linked clones was reportedly significant in matched ankylosing spondylitis synovial fluid.

Quantitative molecular-barcoded 5'-RACE generated the TCR beta libraries. TCRdb re-derived calls from the 5' RACE reads in MiXCR, one entry per CDR3 protein. The sample carries about 350,000 distinct CDR3 sequences, approximately 22% recorded once. Germline CDR1 MNHEY, CDR2 SVGAGI. V dropped 2 bases and J dropped 10; count of bases not matched to a gene: 10. The CDR3 consists of 15 residues. The chain links TRBV6-5 to TRBJ2-1, with 8 positions matching TRBD2. The sequenced sample consisted of blood, either unsorted or a sorted T cell fraction (not recorded which). The TCR comes from a male donor with ankylosing spondylitis or in good health (not recorded which). In DNA, the CDR3 is TGTGCCAGCAGTTACATAGCGGGGCCCCCAGGGGAGCAGTTCTTC. This translates into CASSYIAGPPGEQFF.